This is a list of T cell receptor beta chains from one sample in a study of blood T cell repertoires in COVID-19. Generated by immunoSEQ multiplex PCR, the TCRdb table keeps only in-frame clones and is missing some. Of some 330,000 clones in the sample, 65% to 90% were seen once. Sequences were obtained from PBMCs or T cells enriched from blood (not recorded which). These receptor sequences come from a man aged 30 to 45 who had recovered from COVID-19. Each CDR3 is given without its conserved first and last residue. The D gene is left open where the match is weak. Not every row has a clone size; where given, it reads once, few, many or a size class.

clone_size d_call v_call cdr3_aa
once - TRBV12-3/TRBV12-4 ASSLGGEAF
- - TRBV10-2 ASSEGVAGRSPLH
- TRBD2 TRBV7-6 ASSLEAGSSSYEQY
- TRBD1 TRBV30 AWSTGQANEKLF
- - TRBV21-1 ASSKARWPSGKETQY
- - TRBV7-2 ASSSFTGEGETQY
- TRBD1 TRBV5-1 ASNPIQGALGGELF
- - TRBV7-9 ASSLEAGPFQPQH
once - TRBV18 ASSLSTPGGSGNTIY
- TRBD2 TRBV5-1 ASSFLAGGTDTQY
- TRBD1 TRBV7-9 ASSPRTGRKTGELF
- - TRBV30 AWSLEGVYGYT
- TRBD1 TRBV28 ASSPGTGVSTEAF
- TRBD1 TRBV10-1 ASRGTGADKETQY
- - TRBV24-1 ATSDLLASSYNEQF
- TRBD1 TRBV5-1 ASSLVGTGETGNTIY
- - TRBV29-1 SVQEQGIRETQY
- TRBD1 TRBV4-2 ASTAAGGKNTIY
- TRBD1 TRBV24-1 ATSDWAGTGTLGANVLT
- - TRBV4-1 ASSPRTENYGYT
- - TRBV3-1/TRBV3-2 ASSQPHTNEQY
- TRBD1 TRBV19 ASSVTPGQGAETQY
- TRBD2 TRBV4-1 ASSQGLAGANTGELF
- - TRBV7-2 ASSLGGPSYNEQF
- TRBD2 TRBV5-4 ASSLRLAQETQY
- - TRBV19 ASGPWEGTNQPQH
- - TRBV2 ASSGGINTPPQH
- - TRBV13 ASTMTAHSYEQY
- - TRBV29-1 SVEGGFSYNEQF
- TRBD1 TRBV5-1 ARGDRGLSGANVLT
- - TRBV11-3 ASSLGGSLNEQF
- - TRBV5-1 ASSPNTDTQY
- - TRBV3-1/TRBV3-2 ASSQDPTPSLRGRSYEQY
- - TRBV6-1 ASSEWEDTQGATEAF
once - TRBV14 ASSPGYRYGYT
- - TRBV11-3 ASSLRGNLAKNIQY
- TRBD1 TRBV5-5 ASSPSTGTANQPQH
- - TRBV5-6 ASSLDQRETQY
- - TRBV18 ASSPDQNEKLF
- - TRBV30 AWSVSSGNTIY
- - TRBV27 ASSWSSVGELF
- TRBD1 TRBV6-5 ASSYRQGRNEKLF
- - TRBV2 ASSVTRNVLGDSYEQY
- - TRBV15 ATSRERGLNYGYT
- TRBD2 TRBV2 ASRKGLAGGSTGELF
- - TRBV19 ASSNIRTARGTNYGYT
- - TRBV9 ASSPEGFGNTGELF
- - TRBV24-1 ATSAGVNYEQY
once - TRBV18 ASSPRGQITYEQY
once - TRBV10-1 ASSTGSSYNSPLH
- - TRBV30 AWDNRNTIY
- TRBD1 TRBV29-1 STRTGGTDTQY
- TRBD1 TRBV10-3 AISDYRGRRNNEQF
- - TRBV7-2 ASSLAGRPWDTQY